This TCR beta chain was recovered during a study of blood T cells in healthy people across ages. Whole-study results and caveats: As naive T cell percentage varied, TCR beta diversity correlated strongly with it.

The germline CDR1 and CDR2 sequences are SQVTM and ANQGSEA. Trimming took off 1 base at V and 6 bases at J, with 7 bases between the two ends. There are 12 residues in the CDR3. Primers used in a second PCR of roughly 6 to 11 cycles were a sample-barcoded 5' primer and a J-beta primer mix. One entry per CDR3 protein results from TCRdb running MiXCR on the 5' RACE reads. The repertoire holds about 1.4 million distinct CDR3 sequences, around 59% seen once, with 6.7% in the top ten. This clonotype was found a few times. What it binds is not known. This clonotype was sampled from a man between 18 and 35 years old in good health. V is TRBV29-1 and J is TRBJ2-1; no definite D call. The sequenced sample consisted of blood. CDR3 loop: CSVEATLNEQFF. CDR3 sequence (DNA): TGCAGCGTTGAAGCAACGCTCAATGAGCAGTTCTTC.